This is a list of T cell receptor beta chains from one sample in a study of immune reconstitution after stem cell transplant in scleroderma. TCRdb re-called the RT-PCR reads with MiXCR, one entry per CDR3 protein. The sample contains under 2,500 distinct CDR3 sequences, about a tenth of which appear only once. The biological material was taken before or after autologous hematopoietic stem cell transplantation (not recorded which). The receptors stem from a female donor with systemic sclerosis. Both conserved end residues are part of each CDR3. D genes are given only for firm matches. The size of a clone is reported for some rows only, either as once, few or many, or as a class for expanded clones.

TGCGCCAGCAGAGACAGGCCAAACGGCGGGGAGCTGTTTTTT,CASRDRPNGGELFF,.,TRBJ2-2,TRBV10-1,.
TGCGCCAGCAGCCCGGGACTAGTTAATGACGAGCAGTACTTC,CASSPGLVNDEQYF,medium-sized,TRBJ2-7,TRBV5-1,TRBD2
TGTGCCAGCAGTAGGGGGGGCGAAGAGACCCAGTACTTC,CASSRGGEETQYF,medium-sized,TRBJ2-5,TRBV7-3,.
TGTGCCAGCAGTGAACAGGGGGGAACTGAAGCTTTCTTT,CASSEQGGTEAFF,medium-sized,TRBJ1-1,TRBV6-4,TRBD1
TGCAGCGTTAAGCCGGGACAGGGGGCTCGGTATGGCTACACCTTC,CSVKPGQGARYGYTF,medium-sized,TRBJ1-2,TRBV29-1,TRBD1
TGTGCCAGCACCAGCGGGGGCGACTACAATGAGCAGTTCTTC,CASTSGGDYNEQFF,few,TRBJ2-1,TRBV5-6,TRBD2
TGCAGCGTTGCTGGGGGCAGGGGCCTACCCTCCACCTACGAGCAGTACTTC,CSVAGGRGLPSTYEQYF,medium-sized,TRBJ2-7,TRBV29-1,.
TGTGCCAGCAGTTTGCGGCCCGGCTCCTACAATGAGCAGTTCTTC,CASSLRPGSYNEQFF,medium-sized,TRBJ2-1,TRBV12-3/TRBV12-4,.
TGCGCCAGCAGCAACAACGGGGACACTGAAGCTTTCTTT,CASSNNGDTEAFF,medium-sized,TRBJ1-1,TRBV5-1,.
TGCAGCGTTGGACAGCAACCCACAGATACGCAGTATTTT,CSVGQQPTDTQYF,medium-sized,TRBJ2-3,TRBV29-1,.
TGTGCCAGCAGCTTTAGAACCCGGGGTACCGAGCAGTACTTC,CASSFRTRGTEQYF,many,TRBJ2-7,TRBV7-6,.
TGCAGTGCGAGGGACAGGCGCCTTAACAATGAGCAGTTCTTC,CSARDRRLNNEQFF,medium-sized,TRBJ2-1,TRBV20-1,TRBD1
TGCAGTGCTAGAGGAGGGGGCCGCTTAAATCAGCCCCAGCATTTT,CSARGGGRLNQPQHF,medium-sized,TRBJ1-5,TRBV20-1,TRBD1
TGCGCCAGCAGCCAGACAGGGGGAGTAGATGGCTACACCTTC,CASSQTGGVDGYTF,medium-sized,TRBJ1-2,TRBV5-1,TRBD1
TGCGCCAGCTCTAATTCGGATGGGAATGAGCAGTTCTTC,CASSNSDGNEQFF,medium-sized,TRBJ2-1,TRBV5-1,.
TGCGCCAGCAGCCAAACGGTGTCGGGGGAGCAGTACTTC,CASSQTVSGEQYF,many,TRBJ2-7,TRBV10-1,.
TGTGCCACCAGCAGAGATGGCGGGAGCACCGGGGAGCTGTTTTTT,CATSRDGGSTGELFF,large,TRBJ2-2,TRBV15,TRBD2
TGTGCCAGCAGTGTTGGGACAGGGTTCTATGGCTACACCTTC,CASSVGTGFYGYTF,medium-sized,TRBJ1-2,TRBV2,TRBD1
TGCAGTGCTAGAACAGGGGGCGCGGTGGGAGGGACCCAGTACTTC,CSARTGGAVGGTQYF,many,TRBJ2-5,TRBV20-1,TRBD1
TGTGCCAGCAGACTAGCGGGGGGGCCGTACAATGAGCAGTTCTTC,CASRLAGGPYNEQFF,medium-sized,TRBJ2-1,TRBV7-2,TRBD2
TGTGCCAGCAGTGGGCTTAGTGGGACAGGGCGACTCGGGGTCCAGTTATCCGGGGAGCTGTTTTTT,CASSGLSGTGRLGVQLSGELFF,medium-sized,TRBJ2-2,TRBV2,TRBD1
TGTGCCAGCAGTGAAGCGGTGGCGGACTATGGCTACACCTTC,CASSEAVADYGYTF,large,TRBJ1-2,TRBV6-1,.
TGTGCCAGCAGTTGGACTAGCGGGGGGTCCACAGATACGCAGTATTTT,CASSWTSGGSTDTQYF,medium-sized,TRBJ2-3,TRBV12-3/TRBV12-4,TRBD2
TGTGCCAGCAGTTTACAGGTCGGATTTTCTGAGCAGTTCTTC,CASSLQVGFSEQFF,medium-sized,TRBJ2-1,TRBV12-3/TRBV12-4,.
TGCGCCAGCAGTTCCGGGACAAACACCGGGGAGCTGTTTTTT,CASSSGTNTGELFF,medium-sized,TRBJ2-2,TRBV5-1,.
TGTGCCACCAGCAGAGAGGGTCTAGGACTACTGGGTGAGCAGTTCTTC,CATSREGLGLLGEQFF,.,TRBJ2-1,TRBV15,.